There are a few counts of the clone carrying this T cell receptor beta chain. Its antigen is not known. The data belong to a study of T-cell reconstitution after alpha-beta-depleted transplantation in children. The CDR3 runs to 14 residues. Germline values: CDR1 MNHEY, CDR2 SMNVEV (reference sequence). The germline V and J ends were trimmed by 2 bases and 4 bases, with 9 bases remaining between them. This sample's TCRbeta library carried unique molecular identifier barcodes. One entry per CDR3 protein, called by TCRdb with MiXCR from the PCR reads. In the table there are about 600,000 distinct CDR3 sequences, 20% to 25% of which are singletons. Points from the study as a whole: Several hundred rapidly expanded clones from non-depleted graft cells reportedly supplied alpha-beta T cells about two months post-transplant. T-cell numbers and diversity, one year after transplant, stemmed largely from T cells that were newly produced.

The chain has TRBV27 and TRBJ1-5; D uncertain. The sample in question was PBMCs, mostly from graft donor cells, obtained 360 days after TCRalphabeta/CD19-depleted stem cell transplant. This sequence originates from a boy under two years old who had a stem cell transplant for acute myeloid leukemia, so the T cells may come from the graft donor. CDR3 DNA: TGTGCCAGCAGTTTAGGGCAGGAGAATCAGCCCCAGCATTTT. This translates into CASSLGQENQPQHF.